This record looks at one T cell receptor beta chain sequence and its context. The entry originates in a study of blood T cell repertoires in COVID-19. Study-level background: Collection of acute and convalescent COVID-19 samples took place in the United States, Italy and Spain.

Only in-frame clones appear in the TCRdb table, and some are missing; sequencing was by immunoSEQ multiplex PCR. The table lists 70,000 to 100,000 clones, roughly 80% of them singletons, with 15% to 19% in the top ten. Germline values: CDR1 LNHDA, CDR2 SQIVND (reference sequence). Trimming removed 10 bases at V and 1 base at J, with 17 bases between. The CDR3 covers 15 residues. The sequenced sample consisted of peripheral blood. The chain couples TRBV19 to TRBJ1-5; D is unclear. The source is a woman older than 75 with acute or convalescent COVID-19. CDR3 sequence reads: CATQERVGSNQPQHF. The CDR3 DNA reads TGTGCCACCCAAGAGAGGGTAGGAAGCAATCAGCCCCAGCATTTT. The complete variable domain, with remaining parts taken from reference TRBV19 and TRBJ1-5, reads DGGITQSPKYLFRKEGQNVTLSCEQNLNHDAMYWYRQDPGQGLRLIYYSQIVNDFQKGDIAEGYSVSREKKESFPLTVTSAQKNPTAFYLCATQERVGSNQPQHFGDGTRLSIL.